This T cell receptor beta chain was captured by sequencing in a study of shared clonotypes between healthy human individuals. This CDR3 is built from 13 residues. Trimming took 2 bases from V and 7 from J, leaving 11 bases between them. In germline, CDR1 is SGHTA, CDR2 FQGNSA. TCRdb's table, derived via immunoSEQ multiplex PCR, lists solely in-frame clones and lacks some. The sample holds around 2.5 million clones; over 85% are singletons and the top ten take about 0.34%. This receptor was taken from a man in his late teens or twenties in good health. Some clones in this sample may be carry-over from other donors' samples. The gene calls are TRBV7-2 and TRBJ1-1; D may be TRBD1 (5 bases). What was sequenced was naive CD4+ T cells from PBMCs. As for subset: CD45RA+ positively selected. The CDR3 DNA reads TGTGCCAGCAGCTTAATGAGAGGGGTTGAAGCTTTCTTT. This encodes CASSLMRGVEAFF.